This is a list of T cell receptor beta chains from one sample in a study of T-cell memory formation after mild COVID-19. A single record per CDR3 protein comes from TCRdb applying MiXCR to the 5' RACE reads. The sample carries 450,000 to 650,000 distinct CDR3 sequences, roughly 20% recorded once. Sequenced: PBMCs or a T cell subset sorted from them (not recorded which). All receptors come from an adult woman who had mild COVID-19 (a few samples of this study predate the infection). Cell type and time point are not known. Both conserved end residues are part of each CDR3. The D gene is left open where the match is weak. Clone sizes are given selectively: once, few, many, or a class where the clone is expanded.

v_call: TRBV29-1; clone_size: few; d_call: TRBD2; j_call: TRBJ2-3; cdr3_aa: CSVGGDTQYF; cdr3_nt: TGCAGCGTGGGGGGGGATACGCAGTATTTT
v_call: TRBV3-1; clone_size: .; d_call: .; j_call: TRBJ1-4; cdr3_aa: CASSVGDMPNEKLFF; cdr3_nt: TGTGCCAGCAGCGTGGGAGACATGCCTAATGAAAAACTGTTTTTT
v_call: TRBV7-9; clone_size: .; d_call: .; j_call: TRBJ1-1; cdr3_aa: CASSLVAGRNTEAFF; cdr3_nt: TGTGCCAGCAGCTTAGTTGCAGGGAGGAACACTGAAGCTTTCTTT
v_call: TRBV24-1; clone_size: few; d_call: .; j_call: TRBJ2-1; cdr3_aa: CATSDLAGYDEQFF; cdr3_nt: TGTGCCACCAGTGATTTGGCAGGGTACGATGAGCAGTTCTTC
v_call: TRBV20-1; clone_size: many; d_call: TRBD1; j_call: TRBJ2-7; cdr3_aa: CSARPHSPGQVTYEQYF; cdr3_nt: TGCAGTGCTAGACCTCACTCCCCCGGACAGGTAACCTACGAGCAGTACTTC
v_call: TRBV7-6; clone_size: .; d_call: TRBD2; j_call: TRBJ2-3; cdr3_aa: CASSLPSGRVPDTQYF; cdr3_nt: TGTGCCAGCAGCCTACCTAGCGGGAGAGTCCCAGATACGCAGTATTTT
v_call: TRBV10-2; clone_size: many; d_call: .; j_call: TRBJ2-1; cdr3_aa: CASSPGTTRGEQFF; cdr3_nt: TGCGCCAGCAGTCCCGGGACCACGAGGGGTGAGCAGTTCTTC
v_call: TRBV7-9; clone_size: .; d_call: .; j_call: TRBJ1-6; cdr3_aa: CASSQASGAGNSPLHF; cdr3_nt: TGTGCCAGCAGCCAAGCTTCGGGCGCCGGTAATTCACCCCTCCACTTT
v_call: TRBV6-2/TRBV6-3; clone_size: few; d_call: TRBD1; j_call: TRBJ1-1; cdr3_aa: CASSRPGQRNTEAFF; cdr3_nt: TGTGCCAGCAGTCGGCCGGGACAGCGGAACACTGAAGCTTTCTTT
v_call: TRBV5-5; clone_size: .; d_call: TRBD1; j_call: TRBJ1-3; cdr3_aa: CASSEGQGSGNTIYF; cdr3_nt: TGTGCCAGCAGCGAGGGACAGGGCTCTGGAAACACCATATATTTT
v_call: TRBV5-1; clone_size: few; d_call: .; j_call: TRBJ1-1; cdr3_aa: CASSLDSPRGNTEAFF; cdr3_nt: TGCGCCAGCAGCTTGGACTCCCCCCGAGGGAACACTGAAGCTTTCTTT
v_call: TRBV7-8; clone_size: many; d_call: TRBD2; j_call: TRBJ2-3; cdr3_aa: CASSWTAGGITDTQYF; cdr3_nt: TGTGCCAGCAGCTGGACAGCGGGGGGGATCACAGATACGCAGTATTTT
v_call: TRBV19; clone_size: .; d_call: .; j_call: TRBJ1-6; cdr3_aa: CASSFRDRGNSPLHF; cdr3_nt: TGTGCCAGTAGTTTCAGGGACCGGGGAAATTCACCCCTCCACTTT
v_call: TRBV20-1; clone_size: .; d_call: TRBD1; j_call: TRBJ2-1; cdr3_aa: CSAVPGTAYNEQFF; cdr3_nt: TGCAGTGCTGTCCCCGGGACAGCCTACAATGAGCAGTTCTTC
v_call: TRBV6-2/TRBV6-3; clone_size: .; d_call: .; j_call: TRBJ2-7; cdr3_aa: CASSTSDKRGYEQYF; cdr3_nt: .
v_call: TRBV20-1; clone_size: .; d_call: .; j_call: TRBJ1-4; cdr3_aa: CSARVITTNEKLFF; cdr3_nt: TGCAGTGCTAGAGTCATAACAACTAATGAAAAACTGTTTTTT
v_call: TRBV24-1; clone_size: few; d_call: TRBD1; j_call: TRBJ1-2; cdr3_aa: CAIGTGPFRYTF; cdr3_nt: TGTGCCATCGGGACAGGCCCTTTCCGCTACACCTTC
v_call: TRBV7-9; clone_size: .; d_call: .; j_call: TRBJ1-1; cdr3_aa: CASSLVLANTEAFF; cdr3_nt: TGTGCCAGCAGCTTAGTTTTAGCGAACACTGAAGCTTTCTTT
v_call: TRBV20-1; clone_size: .; d_call: TRBD1; j_call: TRBJ2-7; cdr3_aa: CSAAGTGGFLGEQYF; cdr3_nt: TGCAGTGCAGCAGGGACAGGGGGGTTTCTGGGCGAGCAGTACTTC
v_call: TRBV18; clone_size: few; d_call: .; j_call: TRBJ2-2; cdr3_aa: CASSPGVGGTGELFF; cdr3_nt: TGTGCCAGCTCACCAGGAGTAGGTGGCACCGGGGAGCTGTTTTTT
v_call: TRBV6-2/TRBV6-3; clone_size: .; d_call: .; j_call: TRBJ2-1; cdr3_aa: CASSYLVGSSYNEQFF; cdr3_nt: TGTGCCAGCAGTTACCTCGTGGGGTCCTCCTACAATGAGCAGTTCTTC
v_call: TRBV7-3; clone_size: .; d_call: TRBD2; j_call: TRBJ2-1; cdr3_aa: CASSHLGLAGDDEQFF; cdr3_nt: TGTGCCAGCAGCCATCTGGGACTAGCGGGAGACGATGAGCAGTTCTTC
v_call: TRBV7-2; clone_size: few; d_call: TRBD2; j_call: TRBJ2-2; cdr3_aa: CASSLRGAGVGYTGELFF; cdr3_nt: TGTGCCAGCAGCTTACGTGGAGCGGGAGTGGGTTACACCGGGGAGCTGTTTTTT
v_call: TRBV7-8; clone_size: .; d_call: TRBD1; j_call: TRBJ1-2; cdr3_aa: CASSPYLGQGANYGYTF; cdr3_nt: TGTGCCAGCAGCCCCTACCTAGGACAGGGCGCTAACTATGGCTACACCTTC
v_call: TRBV7-8; clone_size: .; d_call: .; j_call: TRBJ2-7; cdr3_aa: CASSLVGSGPYEQYF; cdr3_nt: TGTGCCAGCAGCTTAGTGGGGTCAGGGCCCTACGAGCAGTACTTC
v_call: TRBV10-3; clone_size: few; d_call: .; j_call: TRBJ2-7; cdr3_aa: CAISEGSGFPYEQYF; cdr3_nt: TGTGCCATCAGTGAGGGGTCAGGCTTTCCCTACGAGCAGTACTTC
v_call: TRBV29-1; clone_size: few; d_call: .; j_call: TRBJ1-1; cdr3_aa: CSVVGFSGAEAFF; cdr3_nt: TGCAGCGTTGTGGGCTTCTCGGGCGCTGAAGCTTTCTTT
v_call: TRBV3-1; clone_size: few; d_call: .; j_call: TRBJ2-1; cdr3_aa: CASSPLGNNEQFF; cdr3_nt: TGTGCCAGCAGCCCACTAGGGAACAATGAGCAGTTCTTC
v_call: TRBV7-9; clone_size: .; d_call: .; j_call: TRBJ2-7; cdr3_aa: CASSLTGSYEKQYF; cdr3_nt: TGTGCCAGCAGCTTAACAGGGAGCTACGAAAAGCAGTACTTC
v_call: TRBV9; clone_size: .; d_call: TRBD2; j_call: TRBJ2-7; cdr3_aa: CASSVGPGLAYEQYF; cdr3_nt: TGTGCCAGCAGCGTTGGACCGGGACTAGCGTACGAGCAGTACTTC
v_call: TRBV20-1; clone_size: .; d_call: .; j_call: TRBJ1-1; cdr3_aa: CSARRPRWTENTEAFF; cdr3_nt: TGCAGTGCTAGACGACCCCGATGGACAGAGAACACTGAAGCTTTCTTT
v_call: TRBV7-9; clone_size: once; d_call: .; j_call: TRBJ2-3; cdr3_aa: CASSLSPGLPSTDTQYF; cdr3_nt: TGTGCCAGCAGCTTATCGCCGGGACTGCCTAGCACAGATACGCAGTATTTT
v_call: TRBV20-1; clone_size: few; d_call: .; j_call: TRBJ1-5; cdr3_aa: CSGQPANQPQHF; cdr3_nt: TGCAGTGGACAGCCAGCAAATCAGCCCCAGCATTTT
v_call: TRBV12-3/TRBV12-4; clone_size: many; d_call: TRBD1; j_call: TRBJ1-2; cdr3_aa: CASSEHGTGGNYGYTF; cdr3_nt: TGTGCCAGCAGTGAGCACGGGACAGGGGGAAACTATGGCTACACCTTC
v_call: TRBV5-1; clone_size: few; d_call: .; j_call: TRBJ1-1; cdr3_aa: CASSLAPGHLNTEAFF; cdr3_nt: TGCGCCAGCAGCTTGGCGCCGGGACACCTTAACACTGAAGCTTTCTTT
v_call: TRBV2; clone_size: .; d_call: .; j_call: TRBJ2-7; cdr3_aa: CASIRPPYEQYF; cdr3_nt: TGTGCCAGCATAAGACCCCCCTACGAGCAGTACTTC
v_call: TRBV5-1; clone_size: .; d_call: .; j_call: TRBJ2-1; cdr3_aa: CASSLGQGPGYNEQFF; cdr3_nt: TGCGCCAGCAGCTTGGGTCAGGGGCCTGGGTACAATGAGCAGTTCTTC
v_call: TRBV6-5; clone_size: .; d_call: TRBD1; j_call: TRBJ1-1; cdr3_aa: CASSRTGFTEAFF; cdr3_nt: TGTGCCAGCAGTAGGACAGGTTTCACTGAAGCTTTCTTT
v_call: TRBV5-1; clone_size: .; d_call: .; j_call: TRBJ1-4; cdr3_aa: CASSSFVGTGKLFF; cdr3_nt: TGCGCCAGCAGCTCCTTCGTGGGAACGGGAAAACTGTTTTTT
v_call: TRBV11-2; clone_size: .; d_call: .; j_call: TRBJ1-3; cdr3_aa: CASSLAQVLSGNTIYF; cdr3_nt: TGTGCCAGCAGCTTAGCACAGGTACTCTCTGGAAACACCATATATTTT